This T cell receptor (beta chain) derives from a study of metastatic and nonmetastatic thyroid tumors. Across the study: The comparison covered peripheral blood and tumor or nodule tissue in malignant and benign thyroid patients.

This clone was counted at least ten times. Its antigen is as yet unknown. Other DNA variants within this sample encode the same CDR3. Findings and limits, study-wide: Reportedly, malignant thyroid tumors had significantly higher TCR beta diversity than benign nodules, in blood and tumor.

TCRdb re-analyzed the PCR reads using MiXCR. The sample consists of fewer than 20,000 clones, more than 20% of them appearing once. Every patient underwent thyroid surgery untreated. The specimen was tumor tissue. The sequence was collected from a female donor with papillary thyroid cancer or a benign thyroid nodule (not recorded which). Some clones in this sample may be carry-over from other donors' samples.

The CDR3 sequence is CASSYEGTGTQYF. The CDR3 DNA is TGTGCCAGCAGTTACGAGGGGACGGGTACGCAGTATTTT. This chain links TRBV6-5 with TRBJ2-3, with D perhaps TRBD1 or TRBD2 (5 bases each). V shed 2 bases and J shed 8 bases, with 11 bases lying between them. Per germline, CDR1 MNHEY and CDR2 SVGAGI. The CDR3 is 13 amino acids.